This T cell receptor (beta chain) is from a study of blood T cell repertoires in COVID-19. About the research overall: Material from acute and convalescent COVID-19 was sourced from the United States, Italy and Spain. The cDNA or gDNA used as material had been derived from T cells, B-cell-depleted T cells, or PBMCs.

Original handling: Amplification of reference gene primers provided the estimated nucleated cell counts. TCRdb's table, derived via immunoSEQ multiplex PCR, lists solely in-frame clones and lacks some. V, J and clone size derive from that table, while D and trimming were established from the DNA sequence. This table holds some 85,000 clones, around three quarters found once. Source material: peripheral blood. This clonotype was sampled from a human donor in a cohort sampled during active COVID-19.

The CDR3 loop is CASSGKPGQGDNEQFF. CDR3 coding DNA: TGTGCCAGCAGCGGAAAACCGGGACAGGGGGACAATGAGCAGTTCTTC. The chain recombines TRBV7-2 with TRBJ2-1, with 11 bases aligning to TRBD1. CDR1 is SGHTA, CDR2 FQGNSA, per germline. V was clipped by 5 bases and J by 5 bases; unmatched bases: 8. The CDR3 spans 16 residues.